This T cell receptor (beta chain) is from a study of blood T cell repertoires in COVID-19 (dated by TCRdb to 2020 to 2022). Some background on the complete study: The collaborator samples originated in the United States, Italy and Spain and spanned the acute and convalescent phases of COVID-19. The prospective study material was composed of cDNA or gDNA derived from T cells, B-cell-depleted T cells, or PBMCs. Deeply sampled blood TCRbeta repertoires from subjects exposed to, actively infected with, or recovered from COVID-19 were included in the dataset. The repertoires were made available in a free public database intended to serve as a resource for research on the immune response to SARS-CoV-2. Samples came from the ongoing ImmuneRACE study (first 160 participants) plus 1,254 subjects from 6 global collaborators. The sample metadata nearly always contained a de-identified subject ID, COVID-19 status, age in years and sex. Where HLA class I and class II types were available, the types were taken from metadata supplied by the sample provider, not from assay-based typing. Points the paper makes about the study in general: The amount of clinical and demographic metadata varied by source and participant and was provided uncurated.

Collaborating institutions collected whole blood in K2EDTA tubes following their own protocols. Collaborator samples were shipped for TCRbeta analysis as frozen whole blood, isolated PBMCs, or DNA extracted from either sample type. The immunoSEQ Assay, a bias-controlled multiplex PCR, was used to amplify TCRbeta CDR3 regions from genomic DNA. Per the source publication's procedure: The number of nucleated cells in each sample was estimated from the amplification of reference gene primers within the assay. To quantify the absolute abundance of each unique TCRbeta CDR3 rearrangement, sequence reads were collapsed and filtered. For each sample, productive Simpson clonality was calculated as the square root of Simpson's diversity index across productive rearrangements. The immuneACCESS repertoire file appears here via TCRdb, limited to in-frame rearrangements. These files lack a portion of the clones; in checked studies, under half of the deficit traces to unresolved V genes, and the cause of the others is not known. For V, J and clone size, that table is used; D and trimming come from the DNA. The sample table lists 65,000 to 75,000 clones, 80% to 85% of them with a count of one. Around 9.6% of the sample comes from the top ten.

For CDR1 and CDR2, the germline V gene lists SGHVS and FQNEAQ. The CDR3 spans 17 residues, from the cysteine through the phenylalanine. Of the read, only the CDR3 DNA is kept; its 51 bases are in frame from base 1. Trimming removed 0 bases from V and 2 bases from J; the gene matches leave 2 bases unexplained. As concerns this clone: Its antigen remains undetermined. No much larger clonotype is one base removed from it; base qualities were not supplied.

The rearrangement joined TRBV7-8 to TRBJ2-1, with 12 central nucleotides matching TRBD2. The specimen sequenced was peripheral blood. This sequence originates from a woman older than 75 with acute or convalescent COVID-19. CDR3 sequence: CASSLAGLAGTYNEQFF. The base sequence is TGTGCCAGCAGCTTAGCCGGACTAGCGGGGACCTACAATGAGCAGTTCTTC.